What follows is one TCR beta chain and its context. Its target is not known. The sample comes from a study of T cells in narcolepsy. Study results and limitations: In some patient and control memory CD4+ samples, autoreactive clones were absent. Same-patient CSF and blood CD4+ T cell clonotypes included HCRT-specific and TRIB2-specific autoreactive ones. Blood of same and different patients, but not healthy controls, reportedly held recurring autoreactive clonotypes.

Unmatched junction bases numbered 3, after V lost 4 bases and J lost 4 bases. Germline assignment: CDR1 SGHRS and CDR2 YFSETQ. The CDR3 has 14 amino acids. Repertoires were generated with immunoSEQ multiplex PCR, while TCRdb's copy carries only in-frame clones and drops some. The sample has under 30,000 clones; around four fifths are singletons. The source is a human donor with narcolepsy. This chain uses TRBV5-1 with TRBJ2-7; TRBD2 aligns across 12 bases. The sequenced material came from CD45RA- memory CD4+ T cells from PBMCs. The CDR3 DNA follows: TGCGCCAGCAGCAGGACTAGCGGGGCTTACGAGCAGTACTTC. It codes for CASSRTSGAYEQYF.